The 8 T cell receptor beta chains in this list originate from one sample, sequenced in a study of Graves' ophthalmopathy and Graves' hyperthyroidism. CDR3 regions of TCR beta were amplified from RNA transcripts. RT-PCR was first run with HTBI primers, then multiplex PCR in a second round. TCRdb called the multiplex PCR reads again in MiXCR, with one record for every CDR3 protein. Counted here are about 740,000 distinct CDR3 sequences, roughly two fifths occurring once; the ten biggest clones make up 35% to 55%. Sequenced material: peripheral blood. These receptor sequences come from an adult man with Graves' ophthalmopathy.

On this clonotype itself: Without the conserved terminal phenylalanine or tryptophan, this CDR3 likely stems from a read error. The rearrangement joins TRBV14 to TRBJ1-1; tentatively, D is TRBD1 (5 bases). The CDR3 consists of 15 residues. Germline lookup yields CDR1 SGHDN and CDR2 FVKESK. V lost 1 base, J lost 0 bases, and 9 bases lay in between. DNA for the CDR3: TGTGCCAGCAGCCAAGGACAGACACTGAACACTGAAGCTTTCCTT. Translating gives CASSQGQTLNTEAFL.

This clonotype was observed a few times. CDR3 bases: TGTGCCAGCAGCTTAGCGGCGGGGGCCCAAGAGACCCAGTACTTC. This gives the protein CASSLAAGAQETQYF. The chain has TRBV7-9 and TRBJ2-5; tentatively, D is TRBD2 (7 bases). V shed 0 bases and J shed 1 base, with 9 bases lying between them. Germline CDR1 and CDR2: SEHNR and FQNEAQ (reference sequence). This CDR3 has 15 amino acids. The variable domain in full, with the rest retrieved from reference TRBV7-9 and TRBJ2-5, is DTGVSQNPRHKITKRGQNVTFRCDPISEHNRLYWYRQTLGQGPEFLTYFQNEAQLEKSRLLSDRFSAERPKGSFSTLEIQRTEQGDSAMYLCASSLAAGAQETQYFGPGTRLLVL.

The gene calls are TRBV6-1 and TRBJ1-5, with D unresolved. Germline CDR1 MNHNS, CDR2 SASEGT. This CDR3 spans 14 amino acids. V was cut by 2 bases and J by 1 base, with 6 bases left in between. The CDR3 loop is CASSETWSNQPQHF. DNA for the CDR3: TGTGCCAGCAGTGAAACGTGGAGCAATCAGCCCCAGCATTTT.

This chain joins TRBV5-1 and TRBJ1-4; D uncertain. CDR3 size: 16 residues. CDR1 is SGHRS and CDR2 is YFSETQ in the germline V gene. V lost 4 bases and J lost 2, with 15 bases in between. The CDR3 region is CASSPSSRTTNEKLFF. The CDR3 DNA reads TGCGCCAGCAGCCCGAGCTCGAGGACGACTAATGAAAAACTGTTTTTT.

The chain recombines TRBV4-3 with TRBJ2-5, with D possibly being TRBD1 or TRBD2 (5 bases each). This CDR3 spans 15 amino acids. The V end lost 0 bases, the J end lost 5 bases, and 13 bases lay between the germline ends. Germline V gives CDR1 LGHNA, CDR2 YSLEER. Here the CDR3 reads CASSQENGGPETQYF. The CDR3 coding sequence is TGCGCCAGCAGCCAAGAAAATGGGGGTCCGGAGACCCAGTACTTC.

This rearrangement joins TRBV7-9 to TRBJ1-2, with TRBD1 identical over 11 bases. The CDR3 covers 15 residues. CDR1 and CDR2 from the germline V gene are SEHNR and FQNEAQ (reference sequence). The V and J ends lost 6 bases and 4 bases, in that order; junction bases with no gene match: 7. CDR3 DNA sequence: TGTGCCAGCAGTCCAGGGACAGGGGGTAGCTATGGCTACACCTTC. Amino acid sequence: CASSPGTGGSYGYTF. The full variable domain, in which reference TRBV7-9 and TRBJ1-2 provide the parts outside the CDR3, is DTGVSQNPRHKITKRGQNVTFRCDPISEHNRLYWYRQTLGQGPEFLTYFQNEAQLEKSRLLSDRFSAERPKGSFSTLEIQRTEQGDSAMYLCASSPGTGGSYGYTFGSGTRLTVV.

This clonotype occurred many times. This chain links TRBV10-3 with TRBJ1-2; the match to TRBD1 covers 7 bases. This CDR3 contains 13 residues. With 5 bases clipped from V and 6 bases from J, the junction kept 6 bases outside the gene matches. Per the germline V gene, CDR1 is ENHRY and CDR2 is SYGVKD. CDR3 in amino acids: CAISMTGLNGYTF. Here the CDR3 DNA reads TGTGCCATCAGTATGACAGGGCTCAATGGCTACACCTTC.

This clonotype has only a few counts. The chain has TRBV6-5 and TRBJ2-7; a weak D match, TRBD2 (6 bases). Germline V lookup: CDR1 MNHEY, CDR2 SVGAGI. The CDR3 loop spans 13 amino acids. Deletions cut 9 bases from V and 6 bases from J, with 18 bases between. The CDR3 bases are TGTGCCAGTAAACCGGGACTCGCTTTCGAGCAGTACTTC. It encodes CASKPGLAFEQYF.